A single TCR beta chain is shown here with its context. This sample is part of a study of control samples from healthy donors and cancer patients. CDR3 length: 13 residues. CDR1 is MNHEY, CDR2 SVGEGT, per germline. V lost 5 bases, J lost 0 bases, and 5 bases lay in between. Measured with immunoSEQ multiplex PCR; TCRdb has only the in-frame clones, and not every one. The sample lists 150,000 to 200,000 clones; about 94% were seen once. This chain connects TRBV6-2 or TRBV6-3 to TRBJ2-1; D is unclear. Material for sequencing was blood. This clonotype was sampled from a middle-aged woman in good health. The CDR3 bases are TGTGCCAGCAGTAGAAGCTCCTACAATGAGCAGTTCTTC. Its protein is CASSRSSYNEQFF.